This T cell receptor beta chain was retrieved from a study of radiotherapy plus CTLA-4 blockade in lung cancer. On the study more broadly: Disease control was present in 30% to 40% of patients, and objective responses in about 18%.

Alongside CTLA-4 blockade with ipilimumab, patients with chemo-refractory metastatic non-small-cell lung cancer received focal radiation. Germline CDR1 and CDR2: SGHAT and FQNNGV. The CDR3 is 14 amino acids. The V end lost 6 bases, the J end lost 0 bases, and 9 bases lay between the germline ends. Measured with immunoSEQ multiplex PCR; TCRdb has only the in-frame clones, and not every one. The sample has fewer than 100,000 clones, roughly 80% seen once; the top ten hold 0.75% to 1%. Remarks on this clone: No antigen is known for it.

The study, taken as a whole, reports: Blood-borne expansion of tumor-derived TCR clones followed radiotherapy plus ipilimumab. Increased serum interferon-beta after radiation also reportedly predicted response strongly.

The sample was peripheral blood, taken from a patient treated with radiotherapy plus ipilimumab. The source of this sequence is a human donor with non-small cell lung cancer who had stable disease on radiotherapy plus ipilimumab. This chain joins TRBV11-2 and TRBJ2-1; D is unclear. CDR3 amino acids: CASRPPGSYNEQFF. The CDR3 coding sequence is TGTGCCAGCAGACCTCCGGGCTCCTACAATGAGCAGTTCTTC.